This T cell receptor (beta chain) was recovered during a study of blood T cell repertoires in COVID-19. At the level of the study: Sites across the United States, Italy and Spain contributed samples from acute and convalescent COVID-19. Nucleic acid was either cDNA or gDNA, and it came from T cells, B-cell-depleted T cells, or PBMCs.

Per the original data handling: Estimation of nucleated cell counts relied on the amplification of reference gene primers. TCRdb's copy holds only in-frame clones and misses some; the assay was immunoSEQ multiplex PCR. That table gives V, J and clone size, and the DNA gave D and trimming. The sample contains approximately 140,000 clones, approximately 88% of which appear only once. The CDR3 runs to 17 residues. The V end lost 1 base, the J end lost 4 bases, and 17 bases lay between the germline ends. CDR1 is LGHNA, CDR2 YNFKEQ, per germline. The material sequenced was peripheral blood. The rearrangement uses TRBV4-2 and TRBJ1-5; weak D call: TRBD1 (5 bases). The clonotype originates from a man between 65 and 85 years old with acute or convalescent COVID-19. CDR3 sequence (DNA): TGTGCCAGCAGCCAAGGTACTATGACAGAGCAAAATCAGCCCCAGCATTTT. Translation gives CASSQGTMTEQNQPQHF.